The 8 T cell receptor beta chains reported below all come from one sample, sequenced in a study of cytomegalovirus exposure and HLA in healthy donors. The primer mix had 60 Vbeta and 13 Jbeta primers. TCRdb's copy holds only in-frame clones and misses some; the assay was immunoSEQ multiplex PCR. The table has approximately 100,000 clones, less than 85% seen once. Sample: PBMCs. These TCRs come from a man aged 35 to 55 in good health and CMV-seropositive.

As regards this clone: A read error may account for a junction end that differs from germline. The chain joins TRBV5-8 to TRBJ1-2, with TRBD1 matching over 9 bases. Germline CDR1 SGHTS, CDR2 YDEGEE. The length of the CDR3 is 15 residues. The CDR3 DNA sequence: TGTGCCGGCAGCTTGGCCGGGACAGGGTCCTATGGCTACACCTTC. It yields the protein CAGSLAGTGSYGYTF. The full variable domain, rest sourced from reference TRBV5-8 and TRBJ1-2, is EAGVTQSPTHLIKTRGQQATLRCSPISGHTSVYWYQQALGLGLQFLLWYDEGEERNRGNFPPRFSGRQFPNYSSELNVNALELEDSALYLCAGSLAGTGSYGYTFGSGTRLTVV.

This chain connects TRBV7-3 to TRBJ2-6, with no clear D. This CDR3 comprises 13 residues. Trimming took 10 bases from V and 2 from J, leaving 9 bases between them. The germline V gene has CDR1 SGHTA and CDR2 FQGTGA. The CDR3 DNA reads TGTGCCACATCGAGCGCTGGGGCCAACGTCCTGACTTTC. The encoded protein is CATSSAGANVLTF.

V gene TRBV12-2 combines with J gene TRBJ2-2; the D call TRBD1 from the table was never checked on the DNA. TRBV12-2 is designated a pseudogene. The CDR3 is made up of 16 amino acids. CDR3 region: CASRSRGQENTGELFF. The CDR3 DNA reads TGTGCAAGTCGCTCTCGGGGACAGGAGAACACCGGGGAGCTGTTTTTT.

This chain joins TRBV2 and TRBJ2-7; the match to TRBD1 covers 10 bases. The germline CDR1 and CDR2 sequences are SNHLY and FYNNEI. The CDR3 length is 13 residues. The junction had 8 bases not matched to a gene; V was cut back by 8 bases and J by 7 bases. CDR3 loop: CASQGQGLGEQYF. The CDR3 DNA reads TGTGCCAGCCAGGGACAGGGGCTAGGGGAGCAGTACTTC.

This clone was seen more than once but under ten times. Sequence at one end of the junction differs from germline and may be a read error. The V call is TRBV7-9, the J call TRBJ2-1; D is uncertain. There are 12 residues in the CDR3. CDR1 is SEHNR, CDR2 FQNEAQ, per germline (reference sequence). The CDR3 loop is CSSSFQYNEQFF. The CDR3 DNA reads as TGTTCCAGCAGCTTTCAGTACAATGAGCAGTTCTTC.

The chain carries TRBV2 and TRBJ2-3; a possible D gene is TRBD2 (5 bases). Trimming pared 7 bases from V and 4 bases from J, leaving 12 bases between. The CDR3 extends over 13 amino acids. Germline CDR1 and CDR2: SNHLY and FYNNEI. Here the CDR3 reads CASTDSGADTQYF. For the CDR3, the DNA is TGTGCCAGCACTGATTCCGGGGCAGATACGCAGTATTTT.

V gene TRBV2 combines with J gene TRBJ2-5; D is unclear. The V end was cut by 9 bases, the J end by 4 bases, with 15 bases between. Germline loops: CDR1 SNHLY, CDR2 FYNNEI. CDR3 length: 13 amino acids. The CDR3 spells CASYSPTRETQYF. The CDR3 DNA follows: TGTGCCAGTTATAGCCCCACGAGAGAGACCCAGTACTTC.

The genes are TRBV19 and TRBJ1-6, with 9 bases that match TRBD1. This CDR3 region has 16 residues. Germline assignment: CDR1 LNHDA and CDR2 SQIVND (reference sequence). This CDR3 reads CASRDRERSYNSPLHF. The CDR3 nucleotides are TGTGCGAGCCGGGACAGGGAACGCTCCTATAATTCACCCCTCCACTTT. The full variable domain, with the rest looked up from reference TRBV19 and TRBJ1-6, is DGGITQSPKYLFRKEGQNVTLSCEQNLNHDAMYWYRQDPGQGLRLIYYSQIVNDFQKGDIAEGYSVSREKKESFPLTVTSAQKNPTAFYLCASRDRERSYNSPLHFGNGTRLTVT.